The text below deals with one T cell receptor (beta chain). This CDR3 contains 14 residues. V gave up 4 bases and J gave up 3 bases, with 15 bases separating them. Germline CDR1 SQVTM, CDR2 ANQGSEA. The assay was carried out at the deep level. Genomic DNA of every subset was divided equally among multiple immunoSEQ plates. Here immunoSEQ multiplex PCR was the method, and the copy in TCRdb shows in-frame clones only, minus some. This sample carries millions of clones, around 93% of them seen once, and the ten largest clones take under 2%. This entry belongs to a study of shared clonotypes between healthy human individuals. Terminally differentiated effector memory CD45RA+ cells were excluded by CCR7 positive selection of CD45RO-negative cells.

The material sequenced was naive CD8+ T cells from PBMCs. The receptor comes from a man aged 18 to 30 in good health. Some clones in this sample may be carry-over from other donors' samples. The chain has TRBV29-1 and TRBJ2-5; tentatively, D is TRBD2 (5 bases). CDR3: CSVGTESSEETQYF. The CDR3 nucleotides read TGCAGCGTTGGGACGGAGAGTAGCGAAGAGACCCAGTACTTC.